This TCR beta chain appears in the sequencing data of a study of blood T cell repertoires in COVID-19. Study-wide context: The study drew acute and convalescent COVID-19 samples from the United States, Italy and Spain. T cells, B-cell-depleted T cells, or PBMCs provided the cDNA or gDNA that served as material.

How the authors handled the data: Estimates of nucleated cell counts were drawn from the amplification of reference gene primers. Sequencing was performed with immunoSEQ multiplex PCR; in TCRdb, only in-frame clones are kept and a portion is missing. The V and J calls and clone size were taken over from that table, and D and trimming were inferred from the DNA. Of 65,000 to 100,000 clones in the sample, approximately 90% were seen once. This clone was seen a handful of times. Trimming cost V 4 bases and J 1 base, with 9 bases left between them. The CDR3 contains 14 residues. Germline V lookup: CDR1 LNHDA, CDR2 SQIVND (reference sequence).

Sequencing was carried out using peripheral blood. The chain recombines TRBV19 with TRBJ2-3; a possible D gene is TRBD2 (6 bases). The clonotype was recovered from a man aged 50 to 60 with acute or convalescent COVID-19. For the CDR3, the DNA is TGTGCCAGTAGTAGCGGGGAAGGCACAGATACGCAGTATTTT. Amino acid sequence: CASSSGEGTDTQYF.